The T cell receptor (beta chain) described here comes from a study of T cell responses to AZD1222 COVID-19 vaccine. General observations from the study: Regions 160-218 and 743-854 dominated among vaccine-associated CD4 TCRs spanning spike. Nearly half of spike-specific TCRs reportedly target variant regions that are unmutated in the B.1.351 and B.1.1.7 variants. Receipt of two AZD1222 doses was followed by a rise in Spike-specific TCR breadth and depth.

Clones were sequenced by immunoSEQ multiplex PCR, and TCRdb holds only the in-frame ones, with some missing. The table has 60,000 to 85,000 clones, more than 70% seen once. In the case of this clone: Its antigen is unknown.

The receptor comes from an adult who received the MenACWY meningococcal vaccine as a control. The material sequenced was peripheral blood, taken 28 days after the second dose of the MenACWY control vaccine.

CDR3 in DNA: TGCGCCAGCAGCCAAGATCGAGTTAGCAATCAGCCCCAGCATTTT. It is translated as CASSQDRVSNQPQHF. The V call is TRBV4-3, the J call TRBJ1-5; no clear D. Trimming removed 0 bases from V and 0 bases from J, with 6 bases in between. Germline loops: CDR1 LGHNA, CDR2 YSLEER. The CDR3 extends over 15 amino acids.